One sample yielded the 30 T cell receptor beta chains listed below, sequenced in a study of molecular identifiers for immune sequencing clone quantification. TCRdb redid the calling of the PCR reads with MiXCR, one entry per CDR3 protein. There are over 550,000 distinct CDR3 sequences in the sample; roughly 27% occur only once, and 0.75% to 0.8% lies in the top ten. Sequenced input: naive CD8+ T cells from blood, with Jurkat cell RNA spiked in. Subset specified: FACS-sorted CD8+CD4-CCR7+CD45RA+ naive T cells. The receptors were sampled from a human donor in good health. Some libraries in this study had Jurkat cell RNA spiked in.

In nucleotides, the CDR3 is TGTGCCAGCAGTGAATACGGAAGCACAGATACGCAGTATTTT. It translates to CASSEYGSTDTQYF. The V and J genes are TRBV25-1 and TRBJ2-3, with D unclear. V lost 0 bases and J 0 bases, leaving 4 bases between the germline ends. Germline loops: CDR1 MGHDK, CDR2 SYGVNS. The CDR3 covers 14 residues.

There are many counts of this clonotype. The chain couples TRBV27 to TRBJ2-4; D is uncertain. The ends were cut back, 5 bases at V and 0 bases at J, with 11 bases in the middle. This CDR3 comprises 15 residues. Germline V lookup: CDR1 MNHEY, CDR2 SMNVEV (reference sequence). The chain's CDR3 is CASSPEVLAKNIQYF. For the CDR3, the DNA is TGTGCCAGCAGTCCCGAGGTACTAGCCAAAAACATTCAGTACTTC.

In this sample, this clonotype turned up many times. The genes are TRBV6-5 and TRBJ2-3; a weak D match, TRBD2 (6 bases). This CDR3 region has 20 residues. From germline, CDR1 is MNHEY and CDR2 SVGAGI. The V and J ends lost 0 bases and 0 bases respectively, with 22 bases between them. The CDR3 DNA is TGTGCCAGCAGTTACTCGATTCAGGACTACCATCAACCTAGCACAGATACGCAGTATTTT. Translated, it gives CASSYSIQDYHQPSTDTQYF.

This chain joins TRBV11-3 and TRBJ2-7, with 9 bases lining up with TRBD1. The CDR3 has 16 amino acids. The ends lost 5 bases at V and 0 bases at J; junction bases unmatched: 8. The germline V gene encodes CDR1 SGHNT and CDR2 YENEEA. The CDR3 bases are TGTGCCAGCAGCCTTAGAGGGACAGGGTACTCCTACGAGCAGTACTTC. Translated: CASSLRGTGYSYEQYF.

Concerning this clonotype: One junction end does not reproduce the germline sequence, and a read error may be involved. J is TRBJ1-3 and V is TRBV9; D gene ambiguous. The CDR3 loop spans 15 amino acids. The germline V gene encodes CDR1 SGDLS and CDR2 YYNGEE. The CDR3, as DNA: TGTGCCAGCAGCGTAGGGCGGACCTCTGGAATCACCATATATTTT. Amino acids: CASSVGRTSGITIYF.

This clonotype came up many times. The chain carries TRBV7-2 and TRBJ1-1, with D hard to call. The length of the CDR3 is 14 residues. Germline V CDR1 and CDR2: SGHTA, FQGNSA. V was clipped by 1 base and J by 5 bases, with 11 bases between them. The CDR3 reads CASSLGRGWTEAFF. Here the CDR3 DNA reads TGTGCCAGCAGCTTAGGGCGCGGGTGGACTGAAGCTTTCTTT. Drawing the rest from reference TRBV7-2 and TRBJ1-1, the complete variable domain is GAGVSQSPSNKVTEKGKDVELRCDPISGHTALYWYRQSLGQGLEFLIYFQGNSAPDKSGLPSDRFSAERTGGSVSTLTIQRTQQEDSAVYLCASSLGRGWTEAFFGQGTRLTVV.

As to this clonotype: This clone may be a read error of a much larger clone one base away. For the CDR3, the DNA is TGCAGCGTTATTGGAGCAGGGACCTACAATGAGCCGTTCTTC. Its translation: CSVIGAGTYNEPFF. The chain recombines TRBV29-1 with TRBJ2-1; D could derive from TRBD1 or TRBD2 (5 bases each). The CDR3 length is 14 residues. CDR1 SQVTM and CDR2 ANQGSEA come from the germline V gene.

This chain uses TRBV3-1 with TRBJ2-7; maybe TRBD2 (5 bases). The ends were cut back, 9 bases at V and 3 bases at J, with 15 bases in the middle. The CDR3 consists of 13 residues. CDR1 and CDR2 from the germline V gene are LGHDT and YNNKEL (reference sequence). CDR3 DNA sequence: TGTGCCAGTAGAGGCGGGTGGGACTACGAGCAGTACTTC. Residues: CASRGGWDYEQYF.

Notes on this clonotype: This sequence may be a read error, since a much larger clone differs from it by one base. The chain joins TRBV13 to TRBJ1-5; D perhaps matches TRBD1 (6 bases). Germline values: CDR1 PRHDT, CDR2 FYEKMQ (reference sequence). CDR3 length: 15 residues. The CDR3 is CASSFGQNSIQPQHF. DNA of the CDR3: TGTGCCAGCAGCTTTGGACAGAATAGCATTCAGCCCCAGCATTTT.

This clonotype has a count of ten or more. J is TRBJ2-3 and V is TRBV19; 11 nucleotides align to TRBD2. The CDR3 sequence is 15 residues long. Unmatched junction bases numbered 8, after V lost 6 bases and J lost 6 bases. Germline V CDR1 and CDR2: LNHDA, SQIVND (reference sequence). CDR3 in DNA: TGTGCCAGTAGCTATACTAGCGGGGGAGCGGATACGCAGTATTTT. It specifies CASSYTSGGADTQYF. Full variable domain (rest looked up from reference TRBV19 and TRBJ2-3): DGGITQSPKYLFRKEGQNVTLSCEQNLNHDAMYWYRQDPGQGLRLIYYSQIVNDFQKGDIAEGYSVSREKKESFPLTVTSAQKNPTAFYLCASSYTSGGADTQYFGPGTRLTVL.

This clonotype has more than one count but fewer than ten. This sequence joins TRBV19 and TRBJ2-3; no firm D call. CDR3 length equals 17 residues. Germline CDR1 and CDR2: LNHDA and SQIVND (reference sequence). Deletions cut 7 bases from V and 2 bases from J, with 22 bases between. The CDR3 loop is CASTNNLLNFHTDTQYF. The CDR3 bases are TGTGCCAGTACCAACAACCTCTTGAACTTCCACACAGATACGCAGTATTTT.

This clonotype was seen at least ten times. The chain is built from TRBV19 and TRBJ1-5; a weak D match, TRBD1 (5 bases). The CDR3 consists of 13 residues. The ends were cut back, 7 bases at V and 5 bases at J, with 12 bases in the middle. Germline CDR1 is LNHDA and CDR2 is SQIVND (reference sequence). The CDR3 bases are TGTGCCAGTACTCCACTAGGGGATCAGCCCCAGCATTTT. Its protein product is CASTPLGDQPQHF.

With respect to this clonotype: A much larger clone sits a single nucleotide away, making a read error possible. The CDR3 nucleotides are TGTGCCAGCAGTCAGATAGCCGGGAGCAATCAGCCCCAGCATTTT. It encodes CASSQIAGSNQPQHF. The chain carries TRBV7-9 and TRBJ1-5; D is unclear. The CDR3 length is 15 residues. Trimming shortened V by 6 bases and J by 1 base, and 13 bases separated the two germline ends. Germline loops: CDR1 SEHNR, CDR2 FQNEAQ (reference sequence).

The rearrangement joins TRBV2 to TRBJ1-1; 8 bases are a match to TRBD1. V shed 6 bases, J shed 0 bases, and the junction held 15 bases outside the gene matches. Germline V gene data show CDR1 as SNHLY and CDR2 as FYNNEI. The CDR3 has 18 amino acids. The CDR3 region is CASSWPRSGQAMNTEAFF. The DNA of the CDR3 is TGTGCCAGCAGCTGGCCTCGCTCGGGACAGGCCATGAACACTGAAGCTTTCTTT. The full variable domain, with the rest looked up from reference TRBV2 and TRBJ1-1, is EPEVTQTPSHQVTQMGQEVILRCVPISNHLYFYWYRQILGQKVEFLVSFYNNEISEKSEIFDDQFSVERPDGSNFTLKIRSTKLEDSAMYFCASSWPRSGQAMNTEAFFGQGTRLTVV.

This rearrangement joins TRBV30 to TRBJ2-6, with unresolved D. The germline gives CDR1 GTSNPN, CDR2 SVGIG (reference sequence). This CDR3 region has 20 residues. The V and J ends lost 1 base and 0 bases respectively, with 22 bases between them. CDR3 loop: CAWSERDSEFSLSGANVLTF. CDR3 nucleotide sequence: TGTGCCTGGAGTGAAAGAGACTCCGAATTTTCACTCTCTGGGGCCAACGTCCTGACTTTC.

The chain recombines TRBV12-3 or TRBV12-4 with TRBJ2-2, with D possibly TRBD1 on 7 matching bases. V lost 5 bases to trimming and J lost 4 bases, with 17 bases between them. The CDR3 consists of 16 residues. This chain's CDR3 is CASSPPPGGGTGELFF. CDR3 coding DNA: TGTGCCAGCAGTCCTCCGCCAGGGGGAGGCACCGGGGAGCTGTTTTTT.

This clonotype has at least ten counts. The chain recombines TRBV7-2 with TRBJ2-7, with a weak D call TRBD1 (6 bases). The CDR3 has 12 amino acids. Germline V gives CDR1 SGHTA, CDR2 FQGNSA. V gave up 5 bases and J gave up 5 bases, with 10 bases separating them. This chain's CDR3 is CASSPTGHEQYF. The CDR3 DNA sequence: TGTGCCAGCAGCCCTACAGGGCACGAGCAGTACTTC.

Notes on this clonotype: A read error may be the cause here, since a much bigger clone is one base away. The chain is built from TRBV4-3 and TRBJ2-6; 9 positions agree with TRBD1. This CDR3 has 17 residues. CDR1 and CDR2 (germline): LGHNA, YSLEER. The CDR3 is CASSPGTGTTGTNVLTF. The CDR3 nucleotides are TGCGCCAGCAGCCCCGGGACAGGGACTACTGGGACCAACGTCCTGACTTTC.

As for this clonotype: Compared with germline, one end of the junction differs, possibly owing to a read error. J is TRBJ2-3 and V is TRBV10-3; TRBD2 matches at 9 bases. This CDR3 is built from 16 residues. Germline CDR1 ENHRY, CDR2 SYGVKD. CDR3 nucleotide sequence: TGTGCCACCAGTGAACCACTAGCGGGCGACACAGATACGCAGTATTTT. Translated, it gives CATSEPLAGDTDTQYF.

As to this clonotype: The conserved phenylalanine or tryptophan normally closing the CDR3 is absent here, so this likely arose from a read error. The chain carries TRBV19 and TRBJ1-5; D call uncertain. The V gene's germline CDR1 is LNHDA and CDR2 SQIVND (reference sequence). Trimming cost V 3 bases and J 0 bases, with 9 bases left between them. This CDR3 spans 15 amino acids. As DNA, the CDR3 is TGTGCCAGTAGTATGAGGCCGATTAGCAATCAGCCCCAGCATTGT. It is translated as CASSMRPISNQPQHC.

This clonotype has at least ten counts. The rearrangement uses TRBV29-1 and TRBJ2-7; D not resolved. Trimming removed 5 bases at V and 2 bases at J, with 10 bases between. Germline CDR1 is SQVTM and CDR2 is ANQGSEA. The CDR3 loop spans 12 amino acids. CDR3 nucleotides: TGCAGCGTTCTCGTTGGTGCCTACGAGCAGTACTTC. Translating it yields CSVLVGAYEQYF.

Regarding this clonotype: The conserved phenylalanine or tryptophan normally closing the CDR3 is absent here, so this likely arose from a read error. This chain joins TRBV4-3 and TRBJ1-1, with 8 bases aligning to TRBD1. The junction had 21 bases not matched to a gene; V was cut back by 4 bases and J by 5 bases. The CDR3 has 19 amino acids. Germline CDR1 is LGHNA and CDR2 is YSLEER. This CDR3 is CASSPSRILTGAMWTEAFL. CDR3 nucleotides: TGCGCCAGCAGCCCCTCTCGGATATTGACAGGGGCGATGTGGACTGAAGCTTTCCTT.

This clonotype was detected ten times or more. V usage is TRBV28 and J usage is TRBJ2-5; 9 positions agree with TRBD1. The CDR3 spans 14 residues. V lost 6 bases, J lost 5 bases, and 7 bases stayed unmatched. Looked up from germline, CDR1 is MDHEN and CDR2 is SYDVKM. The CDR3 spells CASSPGTGIETQYF. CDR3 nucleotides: TGTGCCAGCAGCCCCGGGACAGGGATTGAGACCCAGTACTTC.

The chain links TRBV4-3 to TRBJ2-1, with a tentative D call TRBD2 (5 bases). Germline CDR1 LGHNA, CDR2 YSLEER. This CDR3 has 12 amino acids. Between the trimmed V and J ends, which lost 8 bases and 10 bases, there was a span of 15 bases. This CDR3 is CASARGLEEQFF. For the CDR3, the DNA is TGCGCCAGCGCCCGAGGGCTGGAAGAGCAGTTCTTC.

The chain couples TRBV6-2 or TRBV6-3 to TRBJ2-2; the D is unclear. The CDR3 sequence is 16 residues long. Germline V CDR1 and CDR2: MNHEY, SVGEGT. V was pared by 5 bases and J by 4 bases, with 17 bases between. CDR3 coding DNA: TGTGCCAGCAGTCTACCTACCGCTCAGGCCACCGGGGAGCTGTTTTTT. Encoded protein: CASSLPTAQATGELFF.

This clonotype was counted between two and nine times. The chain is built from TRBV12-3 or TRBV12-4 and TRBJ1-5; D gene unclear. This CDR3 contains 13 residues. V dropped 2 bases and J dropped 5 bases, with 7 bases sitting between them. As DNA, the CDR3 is TGTGCCAGCAGTTTATCCACTCATCAGCCCCAGCATTTT. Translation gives CASSLSTHQPQHF.

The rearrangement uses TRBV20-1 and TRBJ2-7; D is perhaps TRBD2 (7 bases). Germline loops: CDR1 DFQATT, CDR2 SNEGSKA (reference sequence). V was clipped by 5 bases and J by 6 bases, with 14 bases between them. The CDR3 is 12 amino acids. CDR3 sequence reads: CSAGGEGGEQYF. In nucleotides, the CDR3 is TGCAGTGCTGGGGGGGAGGGGGGCGAGCAGTACTTC.

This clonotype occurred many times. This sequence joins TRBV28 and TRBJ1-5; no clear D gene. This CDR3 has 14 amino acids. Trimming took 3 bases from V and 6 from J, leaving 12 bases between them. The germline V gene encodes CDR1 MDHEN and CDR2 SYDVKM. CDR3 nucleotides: TGTGCCAGCAGTTTGGGAATAGTGAGTCAGCCCCAGCATTTT. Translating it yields CASSLGIVSQPQHF.

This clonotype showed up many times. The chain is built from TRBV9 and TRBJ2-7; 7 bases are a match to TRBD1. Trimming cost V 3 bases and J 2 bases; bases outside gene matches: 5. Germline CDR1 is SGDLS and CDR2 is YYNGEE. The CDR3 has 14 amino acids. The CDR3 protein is CASSAGDSPYEQYF. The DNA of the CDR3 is TGTGCCAGCAGCGCCGGGGACAGCCCCTACGAGCAGTACTTC.

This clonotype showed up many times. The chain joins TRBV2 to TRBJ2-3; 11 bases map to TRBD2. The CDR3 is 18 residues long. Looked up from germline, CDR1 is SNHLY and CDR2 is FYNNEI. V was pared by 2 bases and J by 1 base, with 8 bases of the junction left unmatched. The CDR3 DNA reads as TGTGCCAGCAGTGAAATTAGCGGGAGGGGGCTCGGCACAGATACGCAGTATTTT. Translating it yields CASSEISGRGLGTDTQYF. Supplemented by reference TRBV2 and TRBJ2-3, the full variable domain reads EPEVTQTPSHQVTQMGQEVILRCVPISNHLYFYWYRQILGQKVEFLVSFYNNEISEKSEIFDDQFSVERPDGSNFTLKIRSTKLEDSAMYFCASSEISGRGLGTDTQYFGPGTRLTVL.